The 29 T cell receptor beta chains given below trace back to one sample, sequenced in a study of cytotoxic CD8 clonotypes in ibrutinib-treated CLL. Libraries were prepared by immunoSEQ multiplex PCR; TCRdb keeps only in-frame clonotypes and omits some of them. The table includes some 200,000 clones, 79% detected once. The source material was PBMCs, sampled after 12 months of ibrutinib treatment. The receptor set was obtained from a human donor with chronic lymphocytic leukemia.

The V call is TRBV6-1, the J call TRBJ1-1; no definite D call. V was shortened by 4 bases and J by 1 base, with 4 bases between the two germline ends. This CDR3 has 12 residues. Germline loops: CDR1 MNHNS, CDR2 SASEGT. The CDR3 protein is CASSVQNTEAFF. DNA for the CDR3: TGTGCCAGCAGTGTCCAGAACACTGAAGCTTTCTTT.

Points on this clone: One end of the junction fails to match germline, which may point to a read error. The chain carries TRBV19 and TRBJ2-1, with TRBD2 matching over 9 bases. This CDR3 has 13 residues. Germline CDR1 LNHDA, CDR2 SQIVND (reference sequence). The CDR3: CASSGGIAGERFF. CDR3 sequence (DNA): TGTGCCAGTAGTGGGGGAATAGCGGGAGAGCGGTTCTTC.

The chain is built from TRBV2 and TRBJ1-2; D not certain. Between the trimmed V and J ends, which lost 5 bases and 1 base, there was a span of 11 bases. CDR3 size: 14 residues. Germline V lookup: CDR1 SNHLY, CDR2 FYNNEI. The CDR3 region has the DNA TGTGCCAGCAGTCCGTACGGGTATAACTATGGCTACACCTTC. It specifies CASSPYGYNYGYTF.

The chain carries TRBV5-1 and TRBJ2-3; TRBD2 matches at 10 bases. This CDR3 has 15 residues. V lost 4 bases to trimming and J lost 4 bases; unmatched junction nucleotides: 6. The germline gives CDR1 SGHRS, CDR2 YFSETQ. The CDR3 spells CASSKSGGDADTQYF. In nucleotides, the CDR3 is TGCGCCAGCAGCAAGAGCGGGGGGGATGCAGATACGCAGTATTTT.

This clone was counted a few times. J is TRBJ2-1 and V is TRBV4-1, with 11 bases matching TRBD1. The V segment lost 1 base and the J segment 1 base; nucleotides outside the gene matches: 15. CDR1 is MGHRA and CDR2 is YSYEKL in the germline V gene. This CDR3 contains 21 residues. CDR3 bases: TGCGCCAGCAGCCAAGGGCGGGGACAGGGGGTAGTATTAAGGTCCTACAATGAGCAGTTCTTC. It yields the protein CASSQGRGQGVVLRSYNEQFF.

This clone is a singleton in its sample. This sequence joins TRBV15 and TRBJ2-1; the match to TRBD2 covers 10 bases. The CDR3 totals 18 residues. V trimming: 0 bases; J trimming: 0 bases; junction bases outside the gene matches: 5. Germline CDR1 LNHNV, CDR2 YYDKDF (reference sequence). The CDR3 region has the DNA TGTGCCACCAGCAGAGATAGCGGGGGGTCCTACTCCTACAATGAGCAGTTCTTC. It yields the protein CATSRDSGGSYSYNEQFF.

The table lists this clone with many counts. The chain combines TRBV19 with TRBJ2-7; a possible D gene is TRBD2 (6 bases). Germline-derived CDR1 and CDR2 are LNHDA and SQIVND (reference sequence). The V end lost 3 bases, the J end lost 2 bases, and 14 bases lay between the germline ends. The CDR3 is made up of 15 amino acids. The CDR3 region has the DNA TGTGCCAGTAGTATCCGGGTAGCGGCTCCCTACGAGCAGTACTTC. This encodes CASSIRVAAPYEQYF.

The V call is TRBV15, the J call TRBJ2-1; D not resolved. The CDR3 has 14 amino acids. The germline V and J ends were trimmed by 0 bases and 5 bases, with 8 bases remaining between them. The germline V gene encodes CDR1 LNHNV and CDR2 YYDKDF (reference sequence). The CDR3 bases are TGTGCCACCAGCAGAGATCCCGGTAACAATGAGCAGTTCTTC. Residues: CATSRDPGNNEQFF.

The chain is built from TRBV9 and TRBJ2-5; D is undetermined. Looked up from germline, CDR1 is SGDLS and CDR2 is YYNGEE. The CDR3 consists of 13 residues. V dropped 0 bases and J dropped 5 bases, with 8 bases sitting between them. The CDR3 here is CASSVDSSETQYF. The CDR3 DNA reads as TGTGCCAGCAGCGTAGACAGTTCTGAGACCCAGTACTTC.

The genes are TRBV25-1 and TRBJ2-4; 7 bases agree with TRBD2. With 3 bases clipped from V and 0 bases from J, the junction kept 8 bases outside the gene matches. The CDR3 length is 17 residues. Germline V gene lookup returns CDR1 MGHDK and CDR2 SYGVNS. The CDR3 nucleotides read TGTGCCAGCAGTGACTCCACTAGCGTCGCAGCCAAAAACATTCAGTACTTC. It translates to CASSDSTSVAAKNIQYF. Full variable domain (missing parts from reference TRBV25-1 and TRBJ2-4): EADIYQTPRYLVIGTGKKITLECSQTMGHDKMYWYQQDPGMELHLIHYSYGVNSTEKGDLSSESTVSRIRTEHFPLTLESARPSHTSQYLCASSDSTSVAAKNIQYFGAGTRLSVL.

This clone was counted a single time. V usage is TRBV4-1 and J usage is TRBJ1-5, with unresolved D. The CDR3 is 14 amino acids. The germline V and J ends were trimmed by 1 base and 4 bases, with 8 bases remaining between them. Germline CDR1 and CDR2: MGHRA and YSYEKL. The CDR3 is CASSQGPANQPQHF. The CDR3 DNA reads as TGCGCCAGCAGCCAAGGGCCAGCGAATCAGCCCCAGCATTTT.

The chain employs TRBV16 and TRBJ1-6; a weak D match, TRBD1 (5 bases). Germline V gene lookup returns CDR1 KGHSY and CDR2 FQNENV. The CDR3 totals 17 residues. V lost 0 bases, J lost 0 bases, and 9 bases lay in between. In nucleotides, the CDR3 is TGTGCCAGCAGCCAATCGGACATTAGCTCCTATAATTCACCCCTCCACTTT. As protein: CASSQSDISSYNSPLHF.

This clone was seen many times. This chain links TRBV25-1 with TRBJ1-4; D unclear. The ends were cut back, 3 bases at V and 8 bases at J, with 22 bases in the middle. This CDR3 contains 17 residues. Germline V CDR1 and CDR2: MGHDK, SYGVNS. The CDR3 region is CASSDSIEGGIKEKLFF. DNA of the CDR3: TGTGCCAGCAGTGATTCTATCGAGGGAGGGATTAAGGAAAAACTGTTTTTT.

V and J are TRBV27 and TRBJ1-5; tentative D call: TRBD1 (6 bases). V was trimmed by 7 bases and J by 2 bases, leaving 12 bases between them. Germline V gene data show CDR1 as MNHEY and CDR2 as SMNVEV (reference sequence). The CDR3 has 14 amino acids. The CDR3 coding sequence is TGTGCCAGCACAAAAGGGGGGGGCAATCAGCCCCAGCATTTT. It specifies CASTKGGGNQPQHF.

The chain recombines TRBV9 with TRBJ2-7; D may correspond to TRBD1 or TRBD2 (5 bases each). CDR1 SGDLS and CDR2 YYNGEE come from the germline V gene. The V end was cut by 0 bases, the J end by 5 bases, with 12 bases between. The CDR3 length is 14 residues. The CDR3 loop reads CASSVGRVGNEQYF. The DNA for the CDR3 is TGTGCCAGCAGCGTAGGCAGGGTCGGGAACGAGCAGTACTTC.

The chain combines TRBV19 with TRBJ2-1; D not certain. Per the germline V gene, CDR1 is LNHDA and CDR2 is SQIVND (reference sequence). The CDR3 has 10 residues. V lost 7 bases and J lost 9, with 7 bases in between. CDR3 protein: CASTGSEQFF. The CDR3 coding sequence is TGTGCCAGTACCGGAAGTGAGCAGTTCTTC.

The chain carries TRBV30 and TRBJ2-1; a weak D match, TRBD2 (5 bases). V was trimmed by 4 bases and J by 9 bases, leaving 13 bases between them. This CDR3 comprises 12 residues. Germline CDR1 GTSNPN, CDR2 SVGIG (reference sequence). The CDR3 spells CAWTKTMIEQFF. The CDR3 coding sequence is TGTGCCTGGACCAAGACTATGATTGAGCAGTTCTTC.

CDR3 nucleotides: TGTGCCACCCTGCCGGGCGGGAGTGCATTATTAGGTGAGCAGTTCTTC. Translated, it gives CATLPGGSALLGEQFF. The J gene is TRBJ2-1, the V gene TRBV7-9; 7 bases align to TRBD2. The germline CDR1 and CDR2 sequences are SEHNR and FQNEAQ (reference sequence). The CDR3 runs to 16 residues. V lost 10 bases, J lost 9 bases, and 21 bases stayed unmatched.

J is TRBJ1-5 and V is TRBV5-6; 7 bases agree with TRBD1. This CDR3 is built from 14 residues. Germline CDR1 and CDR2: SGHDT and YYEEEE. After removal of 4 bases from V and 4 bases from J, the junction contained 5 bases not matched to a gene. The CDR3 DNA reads TGTGCCAGCAGCGTGGGACAGAATAATCAGCCCCAGCATTTT. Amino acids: CASSVGQNNQPQHF.

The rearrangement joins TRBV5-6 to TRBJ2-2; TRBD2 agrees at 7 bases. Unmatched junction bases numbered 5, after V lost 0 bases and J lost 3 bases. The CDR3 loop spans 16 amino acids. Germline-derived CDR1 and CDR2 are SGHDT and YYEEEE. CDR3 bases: TGTGCCAGCAGCTTGGCCCGGGGGGAATACACCGGGGAGCTGTTTTTT. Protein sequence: CASSLARGEYTGELFF. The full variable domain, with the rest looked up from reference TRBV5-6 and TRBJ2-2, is DAGVTQSPTHLIKTRGQQVTLRCSPKSGHDTVSWYQQALGQGPQFIFQYYEEEERQRGNFPDRFSGHQFPNYSSELNVNALLLGDSALYLCASSLARGEYTGELFFGEGSRLTVL.

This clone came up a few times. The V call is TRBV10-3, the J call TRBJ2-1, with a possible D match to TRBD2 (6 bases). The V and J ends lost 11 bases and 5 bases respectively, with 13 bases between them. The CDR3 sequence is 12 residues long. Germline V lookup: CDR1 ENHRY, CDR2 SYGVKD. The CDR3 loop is CAVVGSNNEQFF. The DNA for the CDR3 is TGTGCCGTAGTCGGGAGTAACAATGAGCAGTTCTTC.

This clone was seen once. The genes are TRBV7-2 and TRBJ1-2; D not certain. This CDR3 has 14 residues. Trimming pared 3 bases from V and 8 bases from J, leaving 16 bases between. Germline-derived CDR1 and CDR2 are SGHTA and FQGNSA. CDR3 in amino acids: CASSFGLSSRGYTF. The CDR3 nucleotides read TGTGCCAGCAGCTTCGGTCTTTCCTCGAGGGGCTACACCTTC.

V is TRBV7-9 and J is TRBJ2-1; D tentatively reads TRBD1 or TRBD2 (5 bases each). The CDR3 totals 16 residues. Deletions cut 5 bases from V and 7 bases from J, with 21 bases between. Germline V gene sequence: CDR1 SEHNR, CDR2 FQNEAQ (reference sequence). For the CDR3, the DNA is TGTGCCAGCAGCCCCTTCGCGAGGGGCGGGTTGAATGAGCAGTTCTTC. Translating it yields CASSPFARGGLNEQFF.

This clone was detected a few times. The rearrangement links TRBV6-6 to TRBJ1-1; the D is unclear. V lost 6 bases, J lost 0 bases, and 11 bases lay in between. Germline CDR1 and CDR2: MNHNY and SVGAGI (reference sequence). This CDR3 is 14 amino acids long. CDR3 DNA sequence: TGTGCCAGCAGGCATACCTTCATGAACACTGAAGCTTTCTTT. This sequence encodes CASRHTFMNTEAFF.

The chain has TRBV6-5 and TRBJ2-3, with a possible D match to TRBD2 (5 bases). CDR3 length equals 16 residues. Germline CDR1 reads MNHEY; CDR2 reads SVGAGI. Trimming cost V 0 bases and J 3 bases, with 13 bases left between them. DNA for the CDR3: TGTGCCAGCAGTTACTCGGGTACCCTAGCAACAGATACGCAGTATTTT. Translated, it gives CASSYSGTLATDTQYF.

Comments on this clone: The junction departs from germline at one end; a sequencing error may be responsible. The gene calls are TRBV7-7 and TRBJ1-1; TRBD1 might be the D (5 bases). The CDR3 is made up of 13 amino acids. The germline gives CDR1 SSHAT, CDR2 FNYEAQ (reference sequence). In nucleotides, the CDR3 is TGTGCTAGCAGCTACGACAGGAACACTGAAGCTTTCTTT. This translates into CASSYDRNTEAFF. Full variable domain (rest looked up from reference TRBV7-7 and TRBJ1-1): GAGVSQSPRYKVTKRGQDVTLRCDPISSHATLYWYQQALGQGPEFLTYFNYEAQPDKSGLPSDRFSAERPEGSISTLTIQRTEQRDSAMYRCASSYDRNTEAFFGQGTRLTVV.

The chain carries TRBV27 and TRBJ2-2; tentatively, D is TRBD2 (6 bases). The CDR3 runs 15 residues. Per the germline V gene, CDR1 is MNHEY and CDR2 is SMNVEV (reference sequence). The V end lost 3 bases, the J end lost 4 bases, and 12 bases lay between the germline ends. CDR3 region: CASSLLAGGTGELFF. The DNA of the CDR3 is TGTGCCAGCAGTTTGTTGGCCGGGGGCACCGGGGAGCTGTTTTTT.

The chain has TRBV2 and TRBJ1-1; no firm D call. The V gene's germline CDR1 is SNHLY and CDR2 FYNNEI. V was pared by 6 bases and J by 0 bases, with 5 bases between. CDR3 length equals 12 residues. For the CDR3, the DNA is TGTGCCAGCAGCCCAATGAACACTGAAGCTTTCTTT. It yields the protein CASSPMNTEAFF.

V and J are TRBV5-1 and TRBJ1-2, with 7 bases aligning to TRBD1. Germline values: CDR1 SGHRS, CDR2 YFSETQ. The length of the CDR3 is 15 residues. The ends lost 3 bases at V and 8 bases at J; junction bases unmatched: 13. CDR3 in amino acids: CASSSSQGTLGGYTF. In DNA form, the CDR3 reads TGCGCCAGCAGCTCGTCACAGGGGACCCTGGGCGGCTACACCTTC.